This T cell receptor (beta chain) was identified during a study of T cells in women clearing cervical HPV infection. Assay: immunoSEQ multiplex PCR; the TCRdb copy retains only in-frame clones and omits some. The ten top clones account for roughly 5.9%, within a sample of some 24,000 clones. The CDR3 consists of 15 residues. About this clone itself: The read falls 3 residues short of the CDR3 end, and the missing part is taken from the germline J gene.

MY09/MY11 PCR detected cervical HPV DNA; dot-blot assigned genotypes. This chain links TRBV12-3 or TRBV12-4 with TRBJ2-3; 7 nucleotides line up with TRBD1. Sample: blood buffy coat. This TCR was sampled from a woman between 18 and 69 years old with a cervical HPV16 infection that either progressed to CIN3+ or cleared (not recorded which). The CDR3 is CASSLDRGIQETQYF. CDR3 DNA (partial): TGTGCCAGCAGTTTAGACAGGGGAATCCAAGAGACG.